A selection of T cell receptor beta chains follows, all from one sample in a study of blood T cell repertoires in COVID-19. Repertoires were generated with immunoSEQ multiplex PCR, while TCRdb's copy carries only in-frame clones and drops some. Here the sample spans some 250,000 clones, roughly 89% being singletons. Specimen: PBMCs or T cells enriched from blood (not recorded which). These receptors all come from a woman aged 25-40 years with acute COVID-19. Each CDR3 is given with its conserved first and last residue. A D gene is named only where the DNA matches it firmly. Clone size is not always given. Where it is, it says once, few, many or a class for expanded clones.

d_gene,abundance,j_gene,v_gene,CDR3nt,CDR3aa
.,once,TRBJ2-7,TRBV29-1,TGCAGCGTTGTTGTCGGGACACCGTACTTCGAGCAGTACTTC,CSVVVGTPYFEQYF
TRBD1,.,TRBJ2-4,TRBV29-1,TGCAGCGTTTTGACAGGGCCGGCCAAAAACATTCAGTACTTC,CSVLTGPAKNIQYF
TRBD1,.,TRBJ2-5,TRBV24-1,TGTGCCACCAGTGCGGGGACAGGGCCCCCACCAGAGACCCAGTACTTC,CATSAGTGPPPETQYF
TRBD1,.,TRBJ1-2,TRBV7-9,TGTGCCAGCAGCTCGGACAGGGGTGGGAATGGCTACACCTTC,CASSSDRGGNGYTF
.,once,TRBJ1-2,TRBV19,TGTGCCAGTAGTTATACGGGGAACTATGGCTACACCTTC,CASSYTGNYGYTF
.,.,TRBJ2-7,TRBV27,TGTGCCAGCAGTTTATCACCCATACCACAATCATCGACGGCGAGGCTCTCCTACGAGCAGTACTTC,CASSLSPIPQSSTARLSYEQYF
.,.,TRBJ1-1,TRBV12-3/TRBV12-4,TGTGCCAGCAGTCCGGGGGAATACACTGAAGCTTTCTTT,CASSPGEYTEAFF
TRBD1,.,TRBJ1-1,TRBV5-4,TGTGCCACCCGGACAGGGGTGAACACTGAAGCTTTCTTT,CATRTGVNTEAFF
.,.,TRBJ1-5,TRBV15,TGTGCCACCAGCAGAGCCGATCAGCCCCAGCATTTT,CATSRADQPQHF
TRBD1,.,TRBJ1-1,TRBV9,TGTGCCAGCAGCGCGGGACAGTCTTACACTGAAGCTTTCTTT,CASSAGQSYTEAFF
TRBD2,.,TRBJ2-1,TRBV18,TGTGCCAGCTCACCGGTGGGGGGGGGTGAGCAGTTCTTC,CASSPVGGGEQFF
TRBD2,.,TRBJ2-5,TRBV7-7,TGTGCCAGCAGCTTAGGCGGGGGATATCAAGAGACCCAGTACTTC,CASSLGGGYQETQYF
.,.,TRBJ2-7,TRBV27,TGTGCCAGCAGTTTACAGGGTACCTACGAGCAGTACTTC,CASSLQGTYEQYF
TRBD1,.,TRBJ1-1,TRBV4-2,TGTGCCAGCAGCCAAGGACTGAGCAGGGGGCCCCGCCACAGAGCTTTCTTT,CASSQGLSRGPRHRAFF
TRBD1,.,TRBJ1-1,TRBV19,TGTGCCAGTAGTACGACAGGGGAGAAGTGGGGCGGCACTGAAGCTTTCTTT,CASSTTGEKWGGTEAFF
TRBD1,.,TRBJ1-4,TRBV19,TGTGCCAGTAGTATGCCAGGGGGCAATACTAATGAAAAACTGTTTTTT,CASSMPGGNTNEKLFF
.,.,TRBJ1-3,TRBV6-5,TGTGCCAGCAGGGGGACATCTCTTTTTGGAAACACCATATATTTT,CASRGTSLFGNTIYF
TRBD1,few,TRBJ2-1,TRBV12-3/TRBV12-4,TGTGCCAGCACCGTCGGACAGGGCTATGAGCAGTTCTTC,CASTVGQGYEQFF
.,once,TRBJ1-5,TRBV10-3,TGTGCCATCAGTGAGTCGAGGGTCTTGAGTCAGCCCCAGCATTTT,CAISESRVLSQPQHF
.,.,TRBJ1-1,TRBV6-2/TRBV6-3,TGTGCCAGCAGTTCGGACATGTTCACTGAAGCTTTCTTT,CASSSDMFTEAFF
.,.,TRBJ1-1,TRBV6-2/TRBV6-3,TGTGCCAGCAGTCGACAGGCTACATACACTGAAGCTTTCTTT,CASSRQATYTEAFF
TRBD2,.,TRBJ2-3,TRBV2,TGTGCCAGCAGAGGACTAGCGGGTGTCACAGATACGCAGTATTTT,CASRGLAGVTDTQYF
.,.,TRBJ1-1,TRBV5-1,TGCGCCAGCAGCTCCCAGGGTCTTCCGAACACTGAAGCTTTCTTT,CASSSQGLPNTEAFF
TRBD1,.,TRBJ1-6,TRBV30,TGTGCCTGGAGTGCCACCCTGTCTTCGGGACAGTATAATTCACCCCTCCACTTT,CAWSATLSSGQYNSPLHF
TRBD2,.,TRBJ2-1,TRBV9,TGTGCCAGCAGCAGAGGGACTAGCGGCTACAATGAGCAGTTCTTC,CASSRGTSGYNEQFF
.,.,TRBJ2-2,TRBV30,TGTGCCTGGAGTAGGCAGGAGGTGGGCGGGGAGCTGTTTTTT,CAWSRQEVGGELFF
TRBD1,.,TRBJ1-1,TRBV19,TGTGCCAGTAGTAAACCGCCGGGACAGGTGTTGTCCAGCCATGAAGCTTTCTTT,CASSKPPGQVLSSHEAFF
.,.,TRBJ1-2,TRBV30,TGTGCCTGGACAGCCGGTCAGGGTGGCTACACCTTC,CAWTAGQGGYTF
.,.,TRBJ1-2,TRBV25-1,TGTGCCAGCAGTGATCCGGGGACAAATGGCTATGGCTACACCTTC,CASSDPGTNGYGYTF
.,.,TRBJ1-5,TRBV28,TGTGCCGCCCGACAGGATAGCAATCAGCCCCAGCATTTT,CAARQDSNQPQHF
TRBD1,.,TRBJ1-2,TRBV7-2,TGTGCCAGCAGCCAACAACCACCGGGGACAGGGATGAGTGGCTACACCTTC,CASSQQPPGTGMSGYTF
.,.,TRBJ2-4,TRBV7-8,TGTGCCAGCAGCTCACACAGATTAGCCAAAAACATTCAGTACTTC,CASSSHRLAKNIQYF
TRBD1,.,TRBJ1-4,TRBV27,TGTGCCAGCAGTACACGGACAACAGGGGTAGCTAATGAAAAACTGTTTTTT,CASSTRTTGVANEKLFF
.,.,TRBJ2-7,TRBV6-2/TRBV6-3,TGTGCCAGCAGTTACCAGGACAGCTACTACGAGCAGTACTTC,CASSYQDSYYEQYF
.,.,TRBJ2-1,TRBV7-9,TGTGCCAGCAGAGGGACAAATCCTGAGCAGTTCTTC,CASRGTNPEQFF
TRBD2,.,TRBJ2-1,TRBV5-1,TGCGCCAGCAGCTTGGCCTCTAGCGGGGGGCGACCCAGGCAGTTCTTC,CASSLASSGGRPRQFF
.,.,TRBJ2-5,TRBV30,TGTGCCTGGACGCCCCGGAGTACGGAGACCCAGTACTTC,CAWTPRSTETQYF
.,few,TRBJ1-2,TRBV11-2,TGTGCCAGCAGCCCCTTGTGGCAGGGGACGGATGGCTACACCTTC,CASSPLWQGTDGYTF
.,.,TRBJ2-7,TRBV5-1,TGCGCCAGCAGCGGGAGCAGCGGGCAACCTTACGAGCAGTACTTC,CASSGSSGQPYEQYF